The next 15 T cell receptor beta chains were all read from a single sample in a study of response to subunit inactivated influenza vaccine. TCRdb analysed the RT-PCR reads with MiXCR anew, one entry per CDR3 protein. The table shows hundreds of thousands of distinct CDR3 sequences, with roughly 14% occurring only once. The sample in question was PBMCs from blood, obtained 11 to 12 days after vaccination. The source is a man in his forties or fifties who received an inactivated influenza vaccine.

This clonotype was found many times. The chain joins TRBV4-3 to TRBJ2-4; 10 bases map to TRBD1. The CDR3 consists of 14 residues. V trimming: 2 bases; J trimming: 10 bases; junction bases outside the gene matches: 5. Germline assignment: CDR1 LGHNA and CDR2 YSLEER. CDR3 sequence (DNA): TGCGCCAGCAGCCAAAACCCGGGACAGGGGATTCAGTACTTC. This sequence encodes CASSQNPGQGIQYF.

The V and J genes are TRBV11-2 and TRBJ2-3; 12 nucleotides match TRBD2. The CDR3 covers 18 residues. V lost 5 bases and J lost 3; bases outside the gene matches: 12. CDR1 and CDR2 from the germline V gene are SGHAT and FQNNGV. The CDR3 nucleotides are TGTGCCAGCAGCCAAGGGCTTCTAGCGGGGGGGCCGACAGATACGCAGTATTTT. It encodes CASSQGLLAGGPTDTQYF.

The chain couples TRBV20-1 to TRBJ2-7, with D maybe TRBD2 (6 bases). Germline loops: CDR1 DFQATT, CDR2 SNEGSKA (reference sequence). The CDR3 totals 15 residues. V lost 0 bases, J lost 0 bases, and 12 bases lay in between. Here the CDR3 DNA reads TGCAGTGCTAGAGATTTCCTGACTAGCTCCTACGAGCAGTACTTC. Amino acids: CSARDFLTSSYEQYF.

V gene TRBV5-1 combines with J gene TRBJ2-5; 10 bases match TRBD1. The CDR3 has 15 amino acids. With 4 bases clipped from V and 4 bases from J, the junction kept 7 bases outside the gene matches. The germline V gene encodes CDR1 SGHRS and CDR2 YFSETQ. This chain's CDR3 is CASSPDRGPGETQYF. As DNA, the CDR3 is TGCGCCAGCAGCCCAGACAGGGGGCCGGGAGAGACCCAGTACTTC.

This clonotype was detected a few times. This chain connects TRBV5-4 to TRBJ2-3; unclear D gene. The V gene's germline CDR1 is SGHNT and CDR2 YYREEE (reference sequence). This CDR3 is built from 13 residues. V was clipped by 0 bases and J by 5 bases, with 7 bases between them. The CDR3, as DNA: TGTGCCAGCAGCTTGGAGCCCAAAGATACGCAGTATTTT. Translated: CASSLEPKDTQYF.

This clonotype was observed at least ten times. V usage is TRBV3-1 and J usage is TRBJ2-7; tentative D call: TRBD1 (6 bases). The CDR3 has 15 amino acids. CDR1 and CDR2 (germline): LGHDT, YNNKEL (reference sequence). With 7 bases removed from V and 2 bases from J, the gap between germline ends came to 18 bases. The CDR3 spells CASTPSYRATYEQYF. As DNA, the CDR3 is TGTGCCAGCACGCCTTCATACAGGGCCACCTACGAGCAGTACTTC.

This clonotype was recorded a few times. The chain recombines TRBV4-1 with TRBJ1-3, with D uncertain. CDR1 and CDR2 (germline): MGHRA, YSYEKL. The V gene lost 0 bases and the J gene lost 0 bases, with 12 bases spanning the gap. This CDR3 region has 17 residues. DNA of the CDR3: TGCGCCAGCAGCCAAGATTACAGCCGTACCTCTGGAAACACCATATATTTT. Protein: CASSQDYSRTSGNTIYF.

CDR3 amino acids: CASSPGMADGYTF. CDR3 nucleotide sequence: TGTGCCAGCAGTCCAGGGATGGCGGATGGCTACACCTTC. The V call is TRBV12-3 or TRBV12-4, the J call TRBJ1-2; the D gene is possibly TRBD1 (5 bases). The CDR3 is 13 amino acids. V was cut by 5 bases and J by 6 bases, with 13 bases left in between.

This clonotype has at least ten counts. V and J are TRBV20-1 and TRBJ2-1; TRBD2 agrees at 7 bases. The ends lost 6 bases at V and 4 bases at J; junction bases unmatched: 12. From germline, CDR1 is DFQATT and CDR2 SNEGSKA (reference sequence). CDR3 size: 15 residues. DNA for the CDR3: TGCAGTGCCAGGGACTACCTTACGTATTACAATGAGCAGTTCTTC. This encodes CSARDYLTYYNEQFF.

This chain joins TRBV12-3 or TRBV12-4 and TRBJ1-5; TRBD1 might be the D (5 bases). The CDR3 has 14 residues. With 7 bases removed from V and 3 bases from J, the gap between germline ends came to 13 bases. This chain's CDR3 is CASTRGRNNQPQHF. The CDR3 nucleotides read TGTGCCAGCACCCGGGGACGGAACAATCAGCCCCAGCATTTT.

V usage is TRBV7-9 and J usage is TRBJ2-3, with D uncertain. The CDR3 runs 14 residues. The V gene's germline CDR1 is SEHNR and CDR2 FQNEAQ (reference sequence). V was pared by 5 bases and J by 6 bases, with 15 bases between. The CDR3 bases are TGTGCCAGCAGCCCATTACGGCTAAGGGATACGCAGTATTTT. Its protein product is CASSPLRLRDTQYF.

V and J are TRBV20-1 and TRBJ2-5, with 7 bases matching TRBD2. V lost 1 base, J lost 5 bases, and 4 bases stayed unmatched. This CDR3 is 13 amino acids long. The germline CDR1 and CDR2 sequences are DFQATT and SNEGSKA (reference sequence). CDR3 sequence (DNA): TGCAGTGCTAGAGGGGCGGGAGTGGAGACCCAGTACTTC. Amino acid sequence: CSARGAGVETQYF.

This clonotype was counted only a few times. The chain uses TRBV20-1 and TRBJ2-1; the match to TRBD2 covers 7 bases. The V gene's germline CDR1 is DFQATT and CDR2 SNEGSKA (reference sequence). Trimming cost V 1 base and J 9 bases; bases outside gene matches: 18. The CDR3 covers 17 residues. For the CDR3, the DNA is TGCAGTGCTAGAGTATCCCTAGGCGGGAGCTTCTTTCGTGAGCAGTTCTTC. Encoded protein: CSARVSLGGSFFREQFF.

This clonotype was detected a few times. The chain couples TRBV20-1 to TRBJ2-2; 10 bases line up with TRBD2. The CDR3 loop spans 17 amino acids. After removal of 0 bases from V and 7 bases from J, the junction contained 11 bases not matched to a gene. Germline V gene sequence: CDR1 DFQATT, CDR2 SNEGSKA (reference sequence). CDR3 sequence (DNA): TGCAGTGCTAGAGATCTGAAGCGGGGGGGCGTCGTCGGGGAGCTGTTTTTT. Translation: CSARDLKRGGVVGELFF.

This clonotype was seen only a few times. The chain employs TRBV29-1 and TRBJ1-1; TRBD1 matches at 12 bases. The CDR3 is made up of 16 amino acids. Germline assignment: CDR1 SQVTM and CDR2 ANQGSEA. Trimming removed 7 bases from V and 5 bases from J; junction bases left unmatched: 14. The CDR3 here is CSAKLGTGGWRTEAFF. CDR3 sequence (DNA): TGCAGCGCCAAACTGGGGACAGGGGGCTGGAGGACTGAAGCTTTCTTT.